This T cell receptor beta chain appears in the sequencing data of a study of control samples from healthy donors and cancer patients (dated by TCRdb to the early 2020s). The germline V gene (reference sequence) gives CDR1 as LNHNV and CDR2 as YYDKDF. Taken from cysteine to phenylalanine, the CDR3 has 14 residues. Only the CDR3 region is kept as DNA, spanning 42 bases read in frame from base 1. V is cut by 1 base and J by 4 bases, and the space between the germline ends is 8 bases. Concerning this clone itself: What antigen it recognizes has not been identified. Base-call qualities are not available, and no considerably larger clone is one nucleotide away. Other DNA sequences in the same sample also yield this CDR3.

Library preparation employed the immunoSEQ multiplex PCR assay. The immuneACCESS repertoire file appears here via TCRdb, limited to in-frame rearrangements. These files lack a portion of the clones; in checked studies, under half of the deficit traces to unresolved V genes, and the cause of the others is not known. The sample contains around 110,000 clones, over 90% of them found a single time. Clones ranked in the top ten supply about 2.6% of the sample. The sequenced sample consisted of blood. The sequence was obtained from a man aged 30 to 39 in good health. Here the chain combines TRBV15 and TRBJ1-5, with no confident D gene call. CDR3 region: CATSRVGGNQPQHF. The nucleotide sequence reads TGTGCCACCAGCAGAGTAGGCGGGAATCAGCCCCAGCATTTT.